The entry that follows covers one TCR beta chain sequence. Its matching antigen is unknown. This specimen includes other DNA sequences encoding the same CDR3. Trimming left V 0 bases short and J 4 bases short, with 7 bases between. There are 13 residues in the CDR3. CDR1 and CDR2 (germline): SGDLS, YYNGEE. This sample is drawn from a study of OX40 agonist ivuxolimab in advanced cancers. Clones were sequenced by immunoSEQ multiplex PCR, and TCRdb holds only the in-frame ones, with some missing. The sample yields 60,000 to 80,000 clones, 79% seen once. General study results and limits: There was clonal expansion of CD4+ and CD8+ blood T cells by week 6 at 0.1 to 3.0 mg/kg.

This clonotype originated in an adult with an advanced solid tumor such as melanoma, head and neck, liver or kidney cancer. Sequenced material: CD4+ or CD8+ T cells sorted from blood, taken in a trial of the OX40 agonist ivuxolimab. V gene TRBV9 combines with J gene TRBJ1-1; no clear D. The CDR3 DNA sequence: TGTGCCAGCAGCGTAGTTTCGGGCACTGAAGCTTTCTTT. Translation: CASSVVSGTEAFF.